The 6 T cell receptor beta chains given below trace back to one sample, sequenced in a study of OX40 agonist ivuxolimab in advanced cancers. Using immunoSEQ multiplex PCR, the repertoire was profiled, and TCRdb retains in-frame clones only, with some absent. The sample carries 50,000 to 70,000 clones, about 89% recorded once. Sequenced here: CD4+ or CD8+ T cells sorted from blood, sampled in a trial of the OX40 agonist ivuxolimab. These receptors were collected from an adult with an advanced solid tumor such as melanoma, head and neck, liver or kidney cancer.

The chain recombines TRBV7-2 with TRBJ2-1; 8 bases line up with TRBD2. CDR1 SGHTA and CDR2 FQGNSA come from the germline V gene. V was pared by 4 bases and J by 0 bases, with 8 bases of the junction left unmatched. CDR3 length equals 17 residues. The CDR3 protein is CASSSRPGTSSYNEQFF. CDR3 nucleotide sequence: TGTGCCAGCAGCTCCAGACCCGGGACTAGCTCCTACAATGAGCAGTTCTTC.

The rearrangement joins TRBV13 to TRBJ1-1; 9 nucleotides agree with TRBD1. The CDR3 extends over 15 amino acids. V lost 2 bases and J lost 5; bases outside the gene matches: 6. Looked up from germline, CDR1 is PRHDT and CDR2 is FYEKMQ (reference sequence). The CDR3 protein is CASSLRQGEGTEAFF. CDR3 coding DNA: TGTGCCAGCAGCTTAAGACAGGGGGAAGGGACTGAAGCTTTCTTT.

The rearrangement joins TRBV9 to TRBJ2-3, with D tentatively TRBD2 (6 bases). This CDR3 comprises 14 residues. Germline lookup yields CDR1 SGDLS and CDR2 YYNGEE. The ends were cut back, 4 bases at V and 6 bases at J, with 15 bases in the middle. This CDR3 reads CASSLGLPPDTQYF. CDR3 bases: TGTGCCAGCAGCTTGGGACTGCCCCCCGATACGCAGTATTTT.

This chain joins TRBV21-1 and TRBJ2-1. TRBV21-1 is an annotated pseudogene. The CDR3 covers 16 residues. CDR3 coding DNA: TGTGCCAGCAGCAAAGGAGGGGAGACCGGCTACAATGAGCAGTTCTTC. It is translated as CASSKGGETGYNEQFF.

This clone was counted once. The CDR3 is CASSVLFNYGYTF. CDR3 DNA: TGTGCCAGCAGCGTACTCTTCAACTATGGCTACACCTTC. V gene TRBV5-6 combines with J gene TRBJ1-2; D call uncertain. Germline lookup yields CDR1 SGHDT and CDR2 YYEEEE. Trimming cost V 4 bases and J 2 bases, with 9 bases left between them. This CDR3 contains 13 residues.

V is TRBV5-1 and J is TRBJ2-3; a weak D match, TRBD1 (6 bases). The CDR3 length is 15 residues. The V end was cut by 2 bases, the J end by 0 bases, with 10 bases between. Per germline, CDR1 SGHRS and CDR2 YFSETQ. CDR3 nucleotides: TGCGCCAGCAGCTTAAGGCAGGGGAGCACAGATACGCAGTATTTT. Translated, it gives CASSLRQGSTDTQYF.